The source of this TCR beta chain is a study of tumor and adjacent non-tumor tissue in lung cancer listed by TCRdb under 2018. About the investigation overall: The cohort included under 15 adenocarcinoma, a couple of squamous cell carcinoma and 1 small cell lung cancer patients. Sequencing generated a total of more than 100 million productive TCRbeta reads, averaging roughly 3.9 million reads per sample. The 15 enrolled patients, of whom 10 were men and 5 were women, were aged 31 to 76 years and were diagnosed with TNM stage I to III disease. TCRbeta CDR3 sequencing was performed on a few dozen paired specimens, with one tumor sample and one normal lung sample collected per patient. The study compared bulk TCRbeta repertoires between lung tumor tissue and matched distant non-tumor lung tissue from 15 lung cancer patients. General findings and caveats noted by the study authors: Tumor tissue showed significantly greater TCR diversity (inverse Simpson) than normal lung tissue (roughly 390 vs 170, P = 0.0075, Mann-Whitney U test). Neither the sequencing platform nor unique molecular identifiers are mentioned in the methods. TCR diversity was significantly higher in younger patients, and greater tumor TCR diversity was associated with shorter overall survival and shorter disease-free survival. Because peripheral blood was not sequenced, the blood TCRbeta repertoires of the lung cancer patients in the study went unexamined. In normal lung, the top 100 clones accounted for a significantly larger cumulative share of the repertoire than in tumor tissue. The cohort had only 15 or so patients, and the authors noted that larger samples and more detailed clinical data are needed.

RNA was extracted from bulk unsorted tissue and checked for quality with a NanoDrop ND-1000 and an Agilent 2100. The normal lung samples consisted of distant non-tumor tissue collected more than 3 cm from the tumor edge. The donors were newly diagnosed lung cancer patients admitted for thoracic surgery in China from August to November 2014 who had not received prior chemotherapy. Patients with previous radiotherapy or chemotherapy, or with another concurrent cancer, were excluded from the study. Pieces of surgical tissue measuring roughly 1-2.2 cm3 were kept in RNAlater solution and held at -80 degrees C until needed. Concerning this clonotype: The clone's antigen remains unknown. Because the CDR3 is missing its conserved closing phenylalanine or tryptophan, this is likely a read error. It is unclear where the CDR3 begins or ends on the DNA, so no DNA is shown, and the CDR3 is as TCRdb lists it.

Based on the germline V gene (reference sequence), the CDR1 and CDR2 sequences are SGHNT and YYREEE. With termini counted, the CDR3 has 13 amino acids. Receptors were amplified or captured by multiplex PCR. TCRdb lists the instrument as Illumina HiSeq 2500. TCRbeta libraries were constructed through three rounds of nested PCR with primers (Table S4) according to protocols modified from ARM-PCR. Before sequencing, PCR products in the 200-500 bp range were cut out of the gel and cleaned up using the QIAquick gel extraction kit. The paper's processing steps were these. Trimmomatic was used to clean the reads, FLASH merged the cleaned reads into complete CDR3 sequences, and MiTCR assigned the sequences to V(D)J germline segments. VDJtools was used to compute clonal diversity as the inverse Simpson's index. In-frame sequences lacking a premature stop codon were counted as productive reads. TCRdb passed the public sequencing reads through fastp at Q25 and MiXCR, retaining productive beta sequences. Records with the same CDR3 protein are collapsed into one entry carrying the most frequent genes and DNA. These V and J calls derive from TCRdb rather than the authors' analysis. This sample is represented by 80,000 to 100,000 distinct CDR3 sequences; 75% to 90% of them were singletons. The ten largest clonotypes hold 30% of the sample.

The receptor was derived from a man between 60 and 75 years old with small cell lung cancer. This receptor chain uses TRBV5-4 and TRBJ2-3; the tabulated D call, TRBD1, remains unverified against the DNA. Sequencing input: distant non-tumor lung tissue. The CDR3 sequence is CASSPLTADTQSS.